This entry lists 5 T cell receptor beta chains sequenced from one sample in a study of shared clonotypes between healthy human individuals. TCRdb's copy holds only in-frame clones and misses some; the assay was immunoSEQ multiplex PCR. This sample has about 500,000 clones, with approximately 80% found just once. Source material: PBMCs. All receptors come from a woman between 40 and 50 years old in good health. Some clones in this sample may be carry-over from other donors' samples.

V and J are TRBV19 and TRBJ1-5; D remains unclear. Trimming removed 6 bases from V and 5 bases from J, with 8 bases in between. CDR1 is LNHDA and CDR2 is SQIVND in the germline V gene (reference sequence). The CDR3 loop spans 12 amino acids. CDR3 DNA: TGTGCCAGTAGCCCCCCTGATCAGCCCCAGCATTTT. Its translation: CASSPPDQPQHF. The entire variable domain, with the rest obtained from reference TRBV19 and TRBJ1-5, is as follows: DGGITQSPKYLFRKEGQNVTLSCEQNLNHDAMYWYRQDPGQGLRLIYYSQIVNDFQKGDIAEGYSVSREKKESFPLTVTSAQKNPTAFYLCASSPPDQPQHFGDGTRLSIL.

The chain recombines TRBV30 with TRBJ1-1, with 8 positions matching TRBD1. The V gene's germline CDR1 is GTSNPN and CDR2 SVGIG (reference sequence). This CDR3 contains 13 residues. With V trimmed by 4 bases and J by 4 bases, 5 bases remained unmatched. The CDR3 DNA reads TGTGCCTGGATACCCGGACAGGGCACTGAAGCTTTCTTT. This codes for CAWIPGQGTEAFF.

This clone is a singleton in its sample. V is TRBV9 and J is TRBJ2-5; D unresolved. CDR3 length: 14 amino acids. Trimming shortened V by 4 bases and J by 0 bases, and 10 bases separated the two germline ends. Germline V lookup: CDR1 SGDLS, CDR2 YYNGEE. The CDR3 nucleotides read TGTGCCAGCAGCAGATGGGCATACCAAGAGACCCAGTACTTC. Translated, it gives CASSRWAYQETQYF.

Of note for this clone: One end of the junction does not line up with germline, which may come from a read error. The chain links TRBV2 to TRBJ2-4; D tentatively reads TRBD1 or TRBD2 (6 bases each). Germline values: CDR1 SNHLY, CDR2 FYNNEI. The CDR3 sequence is 12 residues long. The CDR3 DNA is TGCGCCAGCAGGAAGGGGGGCGATATTCAGTACTTC. Amino acids: CASRKGGDIQYF. Supplemented by reference TRBV2 and TRBJ2-4, the full variable domain reads EPEVTQTPSHQVTQMGQEVILRCVPISNHLYFYWYRQILGQKVEFLVSFYNNEISEKSEIFDDQFSVERPDGSNFTLKIRSTKLEDSAMYFCASRKGGDIQYFGAGTRLSVL.

The chain links TRBV7-8 to TRBJ2-7, with 8 bases fitting TRBD2. The CDR3 covers 19 residues. Germline lookup yields CDR1 SGHVS and CDR2 FQNEAQ. J lost 6 bases, V lost 2 bases, and 21 bases had no gene match. The CDR3 spells CASSLPNLGGGSGKSEQYF. The CDR3, as DNA: TGTGCCAGCAGCTTACCGAACTTAGGGGGGGGTAGCGGGAAGAGCGAGCAGTACTTC.